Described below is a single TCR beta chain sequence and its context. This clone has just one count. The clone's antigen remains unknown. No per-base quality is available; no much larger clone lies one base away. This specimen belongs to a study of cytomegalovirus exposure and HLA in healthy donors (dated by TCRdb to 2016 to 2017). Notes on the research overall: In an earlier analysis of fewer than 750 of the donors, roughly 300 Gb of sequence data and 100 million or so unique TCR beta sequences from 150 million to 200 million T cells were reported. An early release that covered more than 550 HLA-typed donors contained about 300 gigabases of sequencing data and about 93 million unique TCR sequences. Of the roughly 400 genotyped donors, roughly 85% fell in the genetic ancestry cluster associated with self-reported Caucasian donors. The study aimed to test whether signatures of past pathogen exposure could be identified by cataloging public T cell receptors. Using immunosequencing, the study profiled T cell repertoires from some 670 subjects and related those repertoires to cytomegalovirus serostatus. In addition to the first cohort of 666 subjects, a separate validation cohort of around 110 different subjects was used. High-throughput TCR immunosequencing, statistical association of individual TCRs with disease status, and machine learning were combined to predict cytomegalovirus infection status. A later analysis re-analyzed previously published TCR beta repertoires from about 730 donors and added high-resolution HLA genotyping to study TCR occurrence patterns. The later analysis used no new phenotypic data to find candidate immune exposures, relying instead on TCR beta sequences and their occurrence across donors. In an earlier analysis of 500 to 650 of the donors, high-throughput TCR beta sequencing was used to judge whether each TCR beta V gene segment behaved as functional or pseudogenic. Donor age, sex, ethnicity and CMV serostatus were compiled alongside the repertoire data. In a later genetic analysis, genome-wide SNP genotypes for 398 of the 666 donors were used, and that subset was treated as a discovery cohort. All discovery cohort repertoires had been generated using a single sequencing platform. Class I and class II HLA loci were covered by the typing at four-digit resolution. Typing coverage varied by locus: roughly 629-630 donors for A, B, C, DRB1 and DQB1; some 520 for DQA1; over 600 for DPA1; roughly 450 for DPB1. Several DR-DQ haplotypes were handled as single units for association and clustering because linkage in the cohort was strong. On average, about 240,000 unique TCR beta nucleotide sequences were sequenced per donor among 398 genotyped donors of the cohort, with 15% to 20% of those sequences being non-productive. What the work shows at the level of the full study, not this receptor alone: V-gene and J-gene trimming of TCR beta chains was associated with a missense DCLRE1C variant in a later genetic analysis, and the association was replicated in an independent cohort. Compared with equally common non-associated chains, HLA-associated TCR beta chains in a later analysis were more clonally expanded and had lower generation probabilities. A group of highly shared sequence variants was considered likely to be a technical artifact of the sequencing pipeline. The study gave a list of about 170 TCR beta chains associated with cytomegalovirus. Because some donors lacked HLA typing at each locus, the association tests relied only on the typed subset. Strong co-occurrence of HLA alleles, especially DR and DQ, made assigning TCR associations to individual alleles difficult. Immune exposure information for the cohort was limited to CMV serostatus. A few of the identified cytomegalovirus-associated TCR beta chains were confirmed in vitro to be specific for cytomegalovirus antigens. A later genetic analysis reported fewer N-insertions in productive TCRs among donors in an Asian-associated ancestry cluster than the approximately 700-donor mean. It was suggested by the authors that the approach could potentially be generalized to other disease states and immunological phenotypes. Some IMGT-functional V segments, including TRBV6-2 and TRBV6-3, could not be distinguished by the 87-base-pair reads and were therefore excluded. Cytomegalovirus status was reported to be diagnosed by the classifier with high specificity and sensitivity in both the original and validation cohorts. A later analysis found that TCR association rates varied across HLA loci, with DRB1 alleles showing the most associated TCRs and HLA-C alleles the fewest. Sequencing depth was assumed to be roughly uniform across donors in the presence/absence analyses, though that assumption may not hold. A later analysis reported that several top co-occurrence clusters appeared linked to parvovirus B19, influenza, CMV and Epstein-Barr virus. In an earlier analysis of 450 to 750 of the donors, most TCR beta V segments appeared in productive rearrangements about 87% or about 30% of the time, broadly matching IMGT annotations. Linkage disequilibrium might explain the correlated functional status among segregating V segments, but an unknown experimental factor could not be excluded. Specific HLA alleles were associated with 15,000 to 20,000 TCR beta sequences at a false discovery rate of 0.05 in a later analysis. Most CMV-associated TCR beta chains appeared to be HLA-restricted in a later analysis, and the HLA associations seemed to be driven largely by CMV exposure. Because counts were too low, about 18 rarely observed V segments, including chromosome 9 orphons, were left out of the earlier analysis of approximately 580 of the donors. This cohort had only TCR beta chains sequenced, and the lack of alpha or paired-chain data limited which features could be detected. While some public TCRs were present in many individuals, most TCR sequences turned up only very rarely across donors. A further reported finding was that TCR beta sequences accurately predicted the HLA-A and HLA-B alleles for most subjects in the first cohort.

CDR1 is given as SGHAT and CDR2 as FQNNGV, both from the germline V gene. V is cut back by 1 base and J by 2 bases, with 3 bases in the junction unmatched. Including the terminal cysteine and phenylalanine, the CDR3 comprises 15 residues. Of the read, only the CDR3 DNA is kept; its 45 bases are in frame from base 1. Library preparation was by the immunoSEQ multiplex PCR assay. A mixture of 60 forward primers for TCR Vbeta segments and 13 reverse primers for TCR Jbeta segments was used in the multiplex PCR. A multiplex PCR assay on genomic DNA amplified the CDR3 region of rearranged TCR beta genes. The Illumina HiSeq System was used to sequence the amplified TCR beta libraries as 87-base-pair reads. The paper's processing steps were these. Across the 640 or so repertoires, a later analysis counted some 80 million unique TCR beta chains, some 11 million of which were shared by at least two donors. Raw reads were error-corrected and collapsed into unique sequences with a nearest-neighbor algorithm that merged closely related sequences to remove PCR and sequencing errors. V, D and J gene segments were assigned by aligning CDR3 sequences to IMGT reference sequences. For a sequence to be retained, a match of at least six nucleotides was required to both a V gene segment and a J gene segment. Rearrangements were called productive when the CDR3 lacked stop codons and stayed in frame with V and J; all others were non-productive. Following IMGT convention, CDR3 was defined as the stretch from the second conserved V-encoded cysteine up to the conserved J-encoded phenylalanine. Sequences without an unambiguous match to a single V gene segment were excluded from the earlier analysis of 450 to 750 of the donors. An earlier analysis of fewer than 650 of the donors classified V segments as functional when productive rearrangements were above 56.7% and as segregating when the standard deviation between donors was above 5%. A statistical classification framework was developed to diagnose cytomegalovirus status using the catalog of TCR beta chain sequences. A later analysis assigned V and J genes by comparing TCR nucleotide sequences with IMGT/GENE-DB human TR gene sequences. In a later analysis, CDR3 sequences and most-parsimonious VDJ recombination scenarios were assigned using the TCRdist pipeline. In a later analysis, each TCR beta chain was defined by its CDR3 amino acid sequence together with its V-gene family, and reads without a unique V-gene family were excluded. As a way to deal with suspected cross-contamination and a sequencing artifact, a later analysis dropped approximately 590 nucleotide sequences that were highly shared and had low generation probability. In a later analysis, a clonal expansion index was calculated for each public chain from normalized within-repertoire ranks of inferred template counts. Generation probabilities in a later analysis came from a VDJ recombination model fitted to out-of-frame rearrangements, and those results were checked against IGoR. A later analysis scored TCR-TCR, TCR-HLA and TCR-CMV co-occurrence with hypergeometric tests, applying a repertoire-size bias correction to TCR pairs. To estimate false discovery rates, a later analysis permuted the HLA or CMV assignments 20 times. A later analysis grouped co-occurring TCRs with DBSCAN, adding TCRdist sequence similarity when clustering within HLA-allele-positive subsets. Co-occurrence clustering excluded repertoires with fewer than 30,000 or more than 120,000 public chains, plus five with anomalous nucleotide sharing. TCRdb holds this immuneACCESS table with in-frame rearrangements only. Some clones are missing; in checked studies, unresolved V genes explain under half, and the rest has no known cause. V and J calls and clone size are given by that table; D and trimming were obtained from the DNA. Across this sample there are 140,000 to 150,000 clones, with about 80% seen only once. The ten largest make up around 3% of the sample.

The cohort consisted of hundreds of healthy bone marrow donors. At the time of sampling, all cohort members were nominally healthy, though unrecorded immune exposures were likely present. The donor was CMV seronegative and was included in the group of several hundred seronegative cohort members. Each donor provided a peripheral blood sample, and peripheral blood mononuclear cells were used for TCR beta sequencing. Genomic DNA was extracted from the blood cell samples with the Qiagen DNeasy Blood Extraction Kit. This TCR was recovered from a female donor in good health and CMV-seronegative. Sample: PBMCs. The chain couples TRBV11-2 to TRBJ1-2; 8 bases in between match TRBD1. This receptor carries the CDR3 CASSLVRTGNYGYTF. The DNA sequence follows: TGTGCCAGCAGCTTAGTGAGGACAGGGAACTATGGCTACACCTTC.